This T cell receptor beta chain derives from a study of control samples from healthy donors and cancer patients. Only in-frame clones appear in the TCRdb table, and some are missing; sequencing was by immunoSEQ multiplex PCR. The sample yields 100,000 or so clones, approximately 90% seen once. The trim removed 6 bases at V and 1 base at J, leaving 5 bases unmatched. CDR3 length: 13 amino acids. Germline CDR1 is SQVTM and CDR2 is ANQGSEA. Specimen: blood. V usage is TRBV29-1 and J usage is TRBJ1-1, with TRBD1 identical over 7 bases. This receptor was obtained from a woman younger than 45 in good health. Here the CDR3 DNA reads TGCAGCGTGACCCAGGGGGAGAACACTGAAGCTTTCTTT. Residues: CSVTQGENTEAFF.